The clone carrying this T cell receptor (beta chain) was detected a few times. These data come from a study of cytomegalovirus exposure and HLA in healthy donors. 13 Jbeta primers and 60 Vbeta primers were used for the PCR. The protocol was immunoSEQ multiplex PCR, while the TCRdb copy is restricted to in-frame clones and leaves out a portion. In the table there are some 190,000 clones, roughly 77% of which are singletons. This CDR3 is built from 15 residues. Losses at the gene ends were 8 bases for V and 7 bases for J; bases not matched to a gene: 11. Germline lookup yields CDR1 MDHEN and CDR2 SYDVKM.

The sample taken for sequencing was PBMCs. The chain combines TRBV28 with TRBJ2-1; TRBD2 aligns across 10 bases. This sequence was found in a woman aged 25 to 45 in good health and CMV-seropositive. CDR3 in DNA: TGTGCCAGCTTGCTAGCGGGAGAGGGAGGTAATGAGCAGTTCTTC. As protein: CASLLAGEGGNEQFF.